A single sample gave rise to the 27 T cell receptor beta chains below, sequenced in a study of blood T cell repertoires in COVID-19. Sequenced by immunoSEQ multiplex PCR; TCRdb stores in-frame clones only, minus some. The data show about 280,000 clones, with approximately 90% seen just once and roughly 6.3% held by the top ten. The sample consisted of PBMCs or T cells enriched from blood (not recorded which). The source of these receptors is a woman in her thirties or forties who had recovered from COVID-19.

The chain combines TRBV9 with TRBJ1-2; 7 bases align to TRBD1. CDR1 is SGDLS and CDR2 is YYNGEE in the germline V gene. This CDR3 is built from 14 residues. The junction had 9 bases not matched to a gene; V was cut back by 3 bases and J by 7 bases. CDR3 in amino acids: CASSASTGYSGYTF. CDR3 nucleotide sequence: TGTGCCAGCAGCGCTTCGACAGGGTATAGTGGCTACACCTTC.

This CDR3 is CASSPSGGGTEAFF. The CDR3 DNA is TGTGCCAGCTCACCCTCAGGGGGAGGAACTGAAGCTTTCTTT. The chain joins TRBV18 to TRBJ1-1, with TRBD1 matching 7 bases. The CDR3 contains 14 residues. From germline, CDR1 is KGHSH and CDR2 LQKENI. Trimming cost V 3 bases and J 5 bases; bases outside gene matches: 6.

The gene calls are TRBV18 and TRBJ1-1, with D hard to call. The CDR3 length is 15 residues. Germline-derived CDR1 and CDR2 are KGHSH and LQKENI. V dropped 0 bases and J dropped 0 bases, with 8 bases sitting between them. The CDR3 sequence: CASSPPTSLNTEAFF. As DNA, the CDR3 is TGTGCCAGCTCACCACCGACAAGCCTGAACACTGAAGCTTTCTTT.

The chain recombines TRBV30 with TRBJ1-1; the D is unclear. Trimming took 4 bases from V and 0 from J, leaving 12 bases between them. The CDR3 totals 14 residues. Germline values: CDR1 GTSNPN, CDR2 SVGIG (reference sequence). The CDR3 region has the DNA TGTGCCTGGACTCGTACCCTAATGAACACTGAAGCTTTCTTT. Protein: CAWTRTLMNTEAFF.

The chain has TRBV28 and TRBJ2-2; TRBD1 matches 9 bases. The V gene end was trimmed by 5 bases and the J gene end by 6 bases; junction bases not matched to a gene: 4. Germline V lookup: CDR1 MDHEN, CDR2 SYDVKM. This CDR3 has 14 amino acids. CDR3 DNA sequence: TGTGCCAGCAGTCGGAGACAGGGGGCCGGGGAGCTGTTTTTT. Translation gives CASSRRQGAGELFF. The whole variable domain, remainder taken from reference TRBV28 and TRBJ2-2, is DVKVTQSSRYLVKRTGEKVFLECVQDMDHENMFWYRQDPGLGLRLIYFSYDVKMKEKGDIPEGYSVSREKKERFSLILESASTNQTSMYLCASSRRQGAGELFFGEGSRLTVL.

The chain joins TRBV9 to TRBJ2-3; a weak D match, TRBD2 (5 bases). Trimming left V 0 bases short and J 2 bases short, with 13 bases between. The CDR3 runs to 16 residues. Germline CDR1 is SGDLS and CDR2 is YYNGEE. CDR3 in DNA: TGTGCCAGCAGCGTAGCTCCGAGCGGCGACACAGATACGCAGTATTTT. Translation: CASSVAPSGDTDTQYF.

The V and J genes are TRBV2 and TRBJ2-1; 10 positions agree with TRBD2. The J segment lost 6 bases and the V segment lost 5 bases, leaving 7 bases of the junction unmatched. Germline values: CDR1 SNHLY, CDR2 FYNNEI. The length of the CDR3 is 15 residues. The CDR3, as DNA: TGTGCCAGCAGTAGCACTAGCGGGAAGAGCAATGAGCAGTTCTTC. It translates to CASSSTSGKSNEQFF.

Only one count was recorded for this clone. The rearrangement joins TRBV7-2 to TRBJ2-5; D is possibly TRBD2 (7 bases). The CDR3 covers 16 residues. The germline CDR1 and CDR2 sequences are SGHTA and FQGNSA. Trimming removed 3 bases from V and 5 bases from J, with 19 bases in between. CDR3 nucleotide sequence: TGTGCCAGCAGCTTCCCTAGCGGAGGGGGACGGGAGACCCAGTACTTC. It translates to CASSFPSGGGRETQYF.

This sequence joins TRBV4-3 and TRBJ1-1; no reliable D call. Germline loops: CDR1 LGHNA, CDR2 YSLEER. V lost 0 bases and J 6 bases, leaving 14 bases between the germline ends. The CDR3 extends over 15 amino acids. CDR3 region: CASSQDRSGGSEAFF. The CDR3 nucleotides are TGCGCCAGCAGCCAAGATCGGAGTGGAGGCTCTGAAGCTTTCTTT.

The rearrangement links TRBV5-4 to TRBJ2-3; no clear D gene. The V end was cut by 4 bases, the J end by 0 bases, with 6 bases between. CDR1 and CDR2 (germline): SGHNT, YYREEE (reference sequence). The CDR3 extends over 13 amino acids. The CDR3, as DNA: TGTGCCAGCAGCGCTACTAGCACAGATACGCAGTATTTT. Translation gives CASSATSTDTQYF.

This clone appeared once. The chain has TRBV2 and TRBJ1-5, with 7 bases aligning to TRBD1. CDR1 is SNHLY, CDR2 FYNNEI, per germline. The CDR3 is 14 amino acids. After removal of 4 bases from V and 6 bases from J, the junction contained 6 bases not matched to a gene. The CDR3 coding sequence is TGTGCCAGCAGTGGTGACAGGGCCAGTCAGCCCCAGCATTTT. Translation gives CASSGDRASQPQHF.

The gene calls are TRBV2 and TRBJ2-7; no firm D call. The V gene's germline CDR1 is SNHLY and CDR2 FYNNEI. CDR3 length: 14 residues. V lost 4 bases and J 0 bases, leaving 10 bases between the germline ends. The CDR3 DNA follows: TGTGCCAGCAGTGGCCAGTTAAGCTCCTACGAGCAGTACTTC. Translation gives CASSGQLSSYEQYF.

The V gene is TRBV7-2, the J gene TRBJ2-7, with TRBD2 matching 9 bases. CDR3 length: 17 residues. Germline trimming cut 4 bases from V and 3 bases from J; bases unmatched to any gene: 13. Germline-derived CDR1 and CDR2 are SGHTA and FQGNSA. Written as DNA, the CDR3 is TGTGCCAGCAGCTCTACACCCGTAGCGGGAGTTGGCTACGAGCAGTACTTC. It codes for CASSSTPVAGVGYEQYF.

V usage is TRBV7-3 and J usage is TRBJ2-1; TRBD2 is a possible D gene (6 bases). The V gene's germline CDR1 is SGHTA and CDR2 FQGTGA. The CDR3 loop spans 14 amino acids. The V end was cut by 3 bases, the J end by 8 bases, with 14 bases between. In DNA form, the CDR3 reads TGTGCCAGCAGCTTGCGGCCGGAGGGCTATGAGCAGTTCTTC. Translating gives CASSLRPEGYEQFF. Drawing the rest from reference TRBV7-3 and TRBJ2-1, the complete variable domain is GAGVSQTPSNKVTEKGKYVELRCDPISGHTALYWYRQSLGQGPEFLIYFQGTGAADDSGLPNDRFFAVRPEGSVSTLKIQRTERGDSAVYLCASSLRPEGYEQFFGPGTRLTVL.

V and J are TRBV9 and TRBJ2-7, with D possibly TRBD2 on 6 matching bases. The V end was cut by 0 bases, the J end by 7 bases, with 17 bases between. CDR1 and CDR2 from the germline V gene are SGDLS and YYNGEE. This CDR3 is 15 amino acids long. CDR3 sequence (DNA): TGTGCCAGCAGCGTAGATGGGCGGGAAATCCGTGAGCAGTACTTC. Its protein is CASSVDGREIREQYF.

V and J are TRBV28 and TRBJ1-1, with 7 positions matching TRBD1. CDR1 is MDHEN and CDR2 is SYDVKM in the germline V gene. This CDR3 region has 16 residues. With 2 bases clipped from V and 5 bases from J, the junction kept 11 bases outside the gene matches. This CDR3 is CASSLPFRQGGTEAFF. CDR3 bases: TGTGCCAGCAGTTTACCCTTTCGACAGGGCGGTACTGAAGCTTTCTTT.

The chain recombines TRBV3-1 (or the pseudogene TRBV3-2) with TRBJ1-2, with 7 bases aligning to TRBD1. The CDR3 totals 13 residues. Germline CDR1 and CDR2: LGHDT and YNNKEL (reference sequence). The junction had 8 bases not matched to a gene; V was cut back by 9 bases and J by 4 bases. Here the CDR3 reads CASVQGVGYGYTF. For the CDR3, the DNA is TGTGCCAGTGTCCAGGGGGTGGGCTATGGCTACACCTTC.

The chain joins TRBV3-1 (or the pseudogene TRBV3-2) to TRBJ2-1, with TRBD2 identical over 10 bases. The CDR3 spans 16 residues. Germline-derived CDR1 and CDR2 are LGHDT and YNNKEL (reference sequence). V was clipped by 1 base and J by 4 bases; unmatched bases: 4. In nucleotides, the CDR3 is TGTGCCAGCAGCCAAGGACTAGCGGGTATATACAATGAGCAGTTCTTC. This codes for CASSQGLAGIYNEQFF.

This clone was recorded once. The V gene is TRBV6-2 or TRBV6-3, the J gene TRBJ2-3; tentatively, D is TRBD1 (6 bases). V gave up 2 bases and J gave up 0 bases, with 6 bases separating them. CDR3 length equals 14 residues. CDR1 is MNHEY, CDR2 SVGEGT, per germline. The CDR3 DNA reads as TGTGCCAGCAGTTACCAGGGGAGCACAGATACGCAGTATTTT. Residues: CASSYQGSTDTQYF.

The chain is built from TRBV19 and TRBJ1-5; D call uncertain. Trimming pared 10 bases from V and 4 bases from J, leaving 14 bases between. The CDR3 consists of 13 residues. Germline CDR1 and CDR2: LNHDA and SQIVND (reference sequence). CDR3 region: CATAWPPNQPQHF. In nucleotides, the CDR3 is TGTGCCACTGCATGGCCGCCAAATCAGCCCCAGCATTTT.

In this sample, this clone turned up a few times. V is TRBV30 and J is TRBJ2-5; 7 bases map to TRBD1. J lost 5 bases, V lost 4 bases, and 10 bases had no gene match. Germline CDR1 is GTSNPN and CDR2 is SVGIG (reference sequence). The CDR3 spans 14 residues. CDR3 residues: CAWNLRGRRETQYF. The CDR3 DNA is TGTGCCTGGAACTTAAGGGGGCGCAGGGAGACCCAGTACTTC.

The chain employs TRBV3-1 (or the pseudogene TRBV3-2) and TRBJ1-5, with TRBD1 matching 8 bases. The CDR3 runs to 15 residues. Per the germline V gene, CDR1 is LGHDT and CDR2 is YNNKEL (reference sequence). Trimming cost V 5 bases and J 4 bases; bases outside gene matches: 7. The CDR3 nucleotides are TGTGCCAGCAGCGACACCCGGACAGGGAATCAGCCCCAGCATTTT. It yields the protein CASSDTRTGNQPQHF.

Remarks on this clone: One junction end disagrees with the germline gene, perhaps due to a read error. V usage is TRBV4-1 and J usage is TRBJ2-2; D call uncertain. The CDR3 loop spans 19 amino acids. Looked up from germline, CDR1 is MGHRA and CDR2 is YSYEKL. CDR3 nucleotides: TGCGCCAGCAACCAAGAAGGCTTTGAGAACTCACGGGACACCGGGGAGCTGTTTTTT. Encoded protein: CASNQEGFENSRDTGELFF.

The V gene is TRBV28, the J gene TRBJ2-1; 9 bases agree with TRBD2. With 3 bases clipped from V and 10 bases from J, the junction kept 16 bases outside the gene matches. This CDR3 comprises 17 residues. Germline CDR1 MDHEN, CDR2 SYDVKM. The CDR3 sequence is CASSFQGGGRGMGEQFF. The CDR3, as DNA: TGTGCCAGCAGTTTCCAAGGAGGCGGGAGGGGTATGGGGGAGCAGTTCTTC.

This sequence joins TRBV4-1 and TRBJ1-1, with TRBD1 matching 9 bases. Germline loops: CDR1 MGHRA, CDR2 YSYEKL. The ends lost 3 bases at V and 5 bases at J; junction bases unmatched: 4. The CDR3 covers 14 residues. The CDR3 region is CASSQTGGGTEAFF. As DNA, the CDR3 is TGCGCCAGCAGCCAGACAGGGGGAGGTACTGAAGCTTTCTTT.

Turning to this clone: Other DNA sequences in this specimen translate into the identical CDR3. The CDR3 bases are TGTGCCAGCAGCTTAGCTAGCGGGAGTACCTACGAGCAGTACTTC. Its translation: CASSLASGSTYEQYF. The rearrangement joins TRBV7-2 to TRBJ2-7; TRBD2 aligns across 9 bases. The CDR3 has 15 amino acids. V was pared by 0 bases and J by 2 bases, with 2 bases of the junction left unmatched. Germline V CDR1 and CDR2: SGHTA, FQGNSA.

The chain couples TRBV14 to TRBJ2-1; 7 nucleotides line up with TRBD2. Germline-derived CDR1 and CDR2 are SGHDN and FVKESK. This CDR3 has 15 amino acids. The V gene end was trimmed by 5 bases and the J gene end by 8 bases; junction bases not matched to a gene: 12. CDR3 protein: CASSDGLVNRHEQFF. The CDR3 coding sequence is TGTGCCAGCAGCGACGGACTAGTCAATCGCCATGAGCAGTTCTTC.